Below, 27 T cell receptor beta chains from the same sample are listed, as sequenced in a study of post-analysis software for immune sequencing data. Findings and limits, study-wide: Roughly five TRBV segments were significantly more frequent in patients than in controls. TRBV5-6, TRBV5-1 and TRBV20-1 were among these segments.

No antigens are known for them. TCR beta libraries were prepared from cDNA with unique molecular identifiers. TCRdb independently ran MiXCR on the PCR reads; one entry per CDR3 protein. The repertoire includes 750,000 to 950,000 distinct CDR3 sequences, roughly half of them detected once, and over 4% sits in the top ten. Sequencing was performed on blood. The receptor source for this set is a girl aged 10 to 17 with multiple sclerosis.

The chain is built from TRBV7-3 and TRBJ2-1; 8 bases are shared with TRBD2. In germline, CDR1 is SGHTA, CDR2 FQGTGA. The V and J ends lost 5 bases and 6 bases, in that order; junction bases with no gene match: 3. This CDR3 has 13 residues. As DNA, the CDR3 is TGTGCCAGCAGCAAGACTAGCGCCAATGAGCAGTTCTTC. As protein: CASSKTSANEQFF. The full variable domain, rest sourced from reference TRBV7-3 and TRBJ2-1, is GAGVSQTPSNKVTEKGKYVELRCDPISGHTALYWYRQSLGQGPEFLIYFQGTGAADDSGLPNDRFFAVRPEGSVSTLKIQRTERGDSAVYLCASSKTSANEQFFGPGTRLTVL.

The gene calls are TRBV5-1 and TRBJ2-5; TRBD2 matches at 11 bases. The CDR3 is 17 residues long. Germline V lookup: CDR1 SGHRS, CDR2 YFSETQ. The ends lost 0 bases at V and 2 bases at J; junction bases unmatched: 6. The CDR3 bases are TGCGCCAGCAGCTTGGTTCAGACTAGCGGGACTCAAGAGACCCAGTACTTC. Its translation: CASSLVQTSGTQETQYF.

The chain combines TRBV5-1 with TRBJ1-4, with 8 bases fitting TRBD1. The CDR3 sequence is 14 residues long. V was clipped by 0 bases and J by 6 bases; unmatched bases: 1. Germline CDR1 is SGHRS and CDR2 is YFSETQ. The CDR3 DNA is TGCGCCAGCAGCTTGGGACAGGGGCATGAAAAACTGTTTTTT. Encoded protein: CASSLGQGHEKLFF.

The rearrangement joins TRBV12-3 or TRBV12-4 to TRBJ2-1; TRBD1 matches at 7 bases. V gave up 0 bases and J gave up 0 bases; unmatched junction bases: 2. The CDR3 runs to 16 residues. The CDR3 is CASSLAGQSSYNEQFF. DNA for the CDR3: TGTGCCAGCAGTTTAGCGGGACAGAGCTCCTACAATGAGCAGTTCTTC.

This clonotype occurred a few times. This sequence joins TRBV7-2 and TRBJ2-1; the match to TRBD2 covers 9 bases. V dropped 5 bases and J dropped 3; count of bases not matched to a gene: 8. Germline CDR1 SGHTA, CDR2 FQGNSA. The CDR3 length is 16 residues. In DNA, the CDR3 is TGTGCCAGCAGCCGGCGCGGCGGGGGGGACTACAATGAGCAGTTCTTC. This translates into CASSRRGGGDYNEQFF.

The chain links TRBV11-3 to TRBJ2-1, with TRBD2 matching over 11 bases. CDR1 is SGHNT and CDR2 is YENEEA in the germline V gene. Losses at the gene ends were 5 bases for V and 5 bases for J; bases not matched to a gene: 14. The CDR3 consists of 18 residues. In DNA, the CDR3 is TGTGCCAGCAGCATCGGCCTTCGACTAGCGGGATCGAACAATGAGCAGTTCTTC. Protein product: CASSIGLRLAGSNNEQFF.

V and J are TRBV5-6 and TRBJ2-7; 7 nucleotides align to TRBD1. The germline CDR1 and CDR2 sequences are SGHDT and YYEEEE. CDR3 length: 14 amino acids. The V segment lost 4 bases and the J segment 3 bases; nucleotides outside the gene matches: 7. CDR3 protein: CASSPTGKFYEQYF. DNA for the CDR3: TGTGCCAGCAGCCCGACAGGGAAATTCTACGAGCAGTACTTC.

The chain uses TRBV20-1 and TRBJ2-4; D perhaps matches TRBD2 (6 bases). The end of the DNA is better explained by TRBJ2-7, so the J call may be wrong. In germline, CDR1 is DFQATT, CDR2 SNEGSKA (reference sequence). The CDR3 covers 13 residues. CDR3 in DNA: TGCAGTGCGCCCCCGTTAGCGGCCTACGAGCAGTACTTC. Residues: CSAPPLAAYEQYF.

This chain links TRBV10-2 with TRBJ2-3; 8 bases line up with TRBD2. CDR1 is WSHSY and CDR2 is SAAADI in the germline V gene. The length of the CDR3 is 13 residues. Germline trimming cut 10 bases from V and 1 base from J; bases unmatched to any gene: 4. The CDR3 protein is CATATSGTDTQYF. DNA for the CDR3: TGCGCCACCGCGACTAGCGGCACAGATACGCAGTATTTT.

The rearrangement links TRBV3-1 to TRBJ2-2, with 8 positions matching TRBD2. Germline CDR1 reads LGHDT; CDR2 reads YNNKEL (reference sequence). CDR3 size: 16 residues. V dropped 1 base and J dropped 1; count of bases not matched to a gene: 2. The CDR3: CASSQAGGLNTGELFF. The CDR3 nucleotides are TGTGCCAGCAGCCAAGCGGGGGGGCTGAACACCGGGGAGCTGTTTTTT.

The genes are TRBV12-3 or TRBV12-4 and TRBJ2-1; no firm D call. The germline V and J ends were trimmed by 5 bases and 15 bases, with 20 bases remaining between them. The CDR3 has 13 residues. The CDR3 is CASSPHLGFDGFF. The CDR3 nucleotides are TGTGCCAGCAGTCCGCATCTCGGTTTCGATGGGTTCTTC.

This clonotype was counted only a few times. This chain uses TRBV29-1 with TRBJ1-2, with D tentatively TRBD1 (6 bases). The CDR3 has 14 amino acids. Germline lookup yields CDR1 SQVTM and CDR2 ANQGSEA. The V and J ends lost 4 bases and 0 bases respectively, with 12 bases between them. CDR3: CSVASRQANYGYTF. The CDR3 DNA reads TGCAGCGTTGCCTCTAGACAGGCTAACTATGGCTACACCTTC.

This clonotype was found a few times. The chain has TRBV15 and TRBJ2-3; D is possibly TRBD1 (6 bases). The CDR3 is 19 amino acids. Trimming cost V 6 bases and J 2 bases, with 27 bases left between them. CDR1 LNHNV and CDR2 YYDKDF come from the germline V gene (reference sequence). The DNA for the CDR3 is TGTGCCACCAGAGGAGAGGAGGCAGGGGCGCTGGGGTTCACAGATACGCAGTATTTT. Translating gives CATRGEEAGALGFTDTQYF.

The chain couples TRBV25-1 to TRBJ1-6; D gene uncertain. Trimming cost V 7 bases and J 0 bases, with 10 bases left between them. CDR1 is MGHDK, CDR2 SYGVNS, per germline. This CDR3 is 15 amino acids long. This CDR3 is CASTSENSYNSPLHF. The CDR3 DNA follows: TGTGCCAGCACTTCGGAAAACTCCTATAATTCACCCCTCCACTTT.

The genes are TRBV12-5 and TRBJ2-6; 11 bases are a match to TRBD1. Germline-derived CDR1 and CDR2 are LGHNT and FRNRAP. The V and J ends lost 7 bases and 4 bases, in that order; junction bases with no gene match: 6. The CDR3 consists of 16 residues. In DNA form, the CDR3 reads TGTGCTAGTGATCGGACAGGGGGCCCCGGGGCCAACGTCCTGACTTTC. Protein: CASDRTGGPGANVLTF. The full variable domain, with the rest looked up from reference TRBV12-5 and TRBJ2-6, is DARVTQTPRHKVTEMGQEVTMRCQPILGHNTVFWYRQTMMQGLELLAYFRNRAPLDDSGMPKDRFSAEMPDATLATLKIQPSEPRDSAVYFCASDRTGGPGANVLTFGAGSRLTVL.

The chain recombines TRBV5-5 with TRBJ2-5; possible D gene TRBD2, 7 bases. The better agreement between TRBJ2-7 and the DNA end casts doubt on the J call. The CDR3 spans 15 residues. Germline-derived CDR1 and CDR2 are SGHKS and YYEKEE (reference sequence). The CDR3 DNA is TGTGCCAGCAGCCGAGCGGCGGGGGCAACCTACGAGCAGTACTTC. As protein: CASSRAAGATYEQYF.

The chain has TRBV20-1 and TRBJ1-2; tentatively, D is TRBD1 (5 bases). Trimming took 6 bases from V and 8 from J, leaving 25 bases between them. The CDR3 has 15 residues. Germline assignment: CDR1 DFQATT and CDR2 SNEGSKA (reference sequence). The CDR3 protein is CSASNSRDTGSGYTF. CDR3 coding DNA: TGCAGTGCCTCAAACTCCCGGGATACAGGTTCGGGCTACACCTTC.

The chain links TRBV7-9 to TRBJ2-1; TRBD2 agrees at 13 bases. This CDR3 region has 14 residues. V dropped 5 bases and J dropped 7; count of bases not matched to a gene: 2. CDR1 is SEHNR and CDR2 is FQNEAQ in the germline V gene (reference sequence). CDR3 nucleotide sequence: TGTGCCAGCAGCGGGACTAGCGGGAAGAATGAGCAGTTCTTC. This sequence encodes CASSGTSGKNEQFF.

The chain recombines TRBV7-2 with TRBJ2-1; D is possibly TRBD1 (6 bases). Between the trimmed V and J ends, which lost 4 bases and 8 bases, there was a span of 12 bases. Per the germline V gene, CDR1 is SGHTA and CDR2 is FQGNSA. This CDR3 contains 13 residues. The CDR3 DNA follows: TGTGCCAGCAGCTGGACAGCCTGGGATGAGCAGTTCTTC. Protein: CASSWTAWDEQFF.

V and J are TRBV12-3 or TRBV12-4 and TRBJ2-1; D is unclear. The CDR3 loop spans 13 amino acids. Trimming shortened V by 4 bases and J by 5 bases, and 9 bases separated the two germline ends. CDR3 sequence (DNA): TGTGCCAGCAGTTCCCCCTGGGACAATGAGCAGTTCTTC. Translation: CASSSPWDNEQFF.

V usage is TRBV18 and J usage is TRBJ1-1, with D hard to call. Germline values: CDR1 KGHSH, CDR2 LQKENI. The V gene lost 1 base and the J gene lost 0 bases, with 9 bases spanning the gap. CDR3 length equals 15 residues. The CDR3 here is CASSPQNIMNTEAFF. The DNA for the CDR3 is TGTGCCAGCTCACCACAGAATATCATGAACACTGAAGCTTTCTTT. The entire variable domain, with the rest obtained from reference TRBV18 and TRBJ1-1, is as follows: NAGVMQNPRHLVRRRGQEARLRCSPMKGHSHVYWYRQLPEEGLKFMVYLQKENIIDESGMPKERFSAEFPKEGPSILRIQQVVRGDSAAYFCASSPQNIMNTEAFFGQGTRLTVV.

This clonotype was detected only a few times. The DNA for the CDR3 is TGCGCCAGCAGCCAAGATCGGCTAGCGGACAATGAGCAGTTCTTC. This codes for CASSQDRLADNEQFF. The chain is built from TRBV4-1 and TRBJ2-1; 7 nucleotides line up with TRBD2. V dropped 0 bases and J dropped 5; count of bases not matched to a gene: 4. The CDR3 contains 15 residues. The germline V gene has CDR1 MGHRA and CDR2 YSYEKL.

The gene calls are TRBV29-1 and TRBJ1-1; D perhaps matches TRBD1 (5 bases). Germline V lookup: CDR1 SQVTM, CDR2 ANQGSEA. This CDR3 region has 13 residues. The germline V and J ends were trimmed by 6 bases and 2 bases, with 13 bases remaining between them. CDR3: CSVCRQSNTEAFF. Written as DNA, the CDR3 is TGCAGCGTCTGCAGACAGTCTAACACTGAAGCTTTCTTT.

This clonotype has only a few counts. The gene calls are TRBV5-1 and TRBJ2-7; TRBD2 is a possible D gene (7 bases). Looked up from germline, CDR1 is SGHRS and CDR2 is YFSETQ. Trimming stripped 0 bases from V and 5 bases from J, with 15 bases between. This CDR3 comprises 15 residues. Here the CDR3 DNA reads TGCGCCAGCAGCTTGGGGCGGGGGCCGAATGACGAGCAGTACTTC. The encoded protein is CASSLGRGPNDEQYF. The full variable domain, with the rest looked up from reference TRBV5-1 and TRBJ2-7, is KAGVTQTPRYLIKTRGQQVTLSCSPISGHRSVSWYQQTPGQGLQFLFEYFSETQRNKGNFPGRFSGRQFSNSRSEMNVSTLELGDSALYLCASSLGRGPNDEQYFGPGTRLTVT.

The V call is TRBV29-1, the J call TRBJ1-2; 8 nucleotides match TRBD1. The germline gives CDR1 SQVTM, CDR2 ANQGSEA. Trimming at V came to 4 bases and at J to 4 bases, leaving 5 bases not matched to a gene. The CDR3 consists of 13 residues. CDR3 DNA: TGCAGCGTTGTCCCAGGGGGCGGCTATGGCTACACCTTC. As protein: CSVVPGGGYGYTF.

V and J are TRBV29-1 and TRBJ2-3; the match to TRBD1 covers 8 bases. The ends lost 7 bases at V and 7 bases at J; junction bases unmatched: 19. The germline V gene has CDR1 SQVTM and CDR2 ANQGSEA. The CDR3 consists of 16 residues. The CDR3 here is CSARGTGSLSSYTQYF. The DNA of the CDR3 is TGCAGCGCCAGGGGGACAGGCAGCCTCAGCTCGTATACGCAGTATTTT.

V gene TRBV7-8 combines with J gene TRBJ2-1, with D perhaps matching TRBD2 (5 bases). The CDR3 consists of 18 residues. V dropped 3 bases and J dropped 8 bases, with 26 bases sitting between them. Germline V CDR1 and CDR2: SGHVS, FQNEAQ. The CDR3 DNA sequence: TGTGCCAGCAGCTTCGTGTGGCTCCCGGGATCGACATCGGATGAGCAGTTCTTC. It is translated as CASSFVWLPGSTSDEQFF.